Presented here are 27 T cell receptor beta chains from one specimen sequenced in a study of CD8 T cells in Susac syndrome. It was with random hexamers that about 0.45 to 1 ug RNA was reverse transcribed. TCRdb reanalysed the immunoSEQ multiplex PCR reads using MiXCR and keeps one entry per CDR3 protein. The sample contains approximately 150,000 distinct CDR3 sequences, roughly 94% of which appear only once. What was sequenced was CD4+ T cells from PBMCs. These receptors all come from a human donor in good health.

The chain has TRBV7-8 and TRBJ2-1, with TRBD2 matching 7 bases. CDR1 is SGHVS, CDR2 FQNEAQ, per germline. J was trimmed by 8 bases and V by 7 bases; bases with no gene match: 14. The CDR3 totals 15 residues. This CDR3 reads CASILLGEGVHEQFF. In nucleotides, the CDR3 is TGTGCCAGCATCCTTTTAGGGGAGGGAGTCCATGAGCAGTTCTTC.

The V gene is TRBV10-2, the J gene TRBJ2-1, with 7 bases identical to TRBD2. V was pared by 6 bases and J by 6 bases, with 8 bases of the junction left unmatched. Germline V gene data show CDR1 as WSHSY and CDR2 as SAAADI. CDR3 length: 14 residues. The CDR3 coding sequence is TGCGCCAGCAGAATCAGGAGGGAGGGCAATGAGCAGTTCTTC. Translated, it gives CASRIRREGNEQFF.

The CDR3 protein is CSAPTGSGYTF. The CDR3 DNA reads TGCAGTGCCCCGACGGGGTCTGGCTACACCTTC. The chain is built from TRBV20-1 and TRBJ1-2; D gene unclear. Trimming cost V 6 bases and J 7 bases, with 12 bases left between them. Germline values: CDR1 DFQATT, CDR2 SNEGSKA (reference sequence). The CDR3 has 11 residues.

V is TRBV10-3 and J is TRBJ2-3; 11 bases are a match to TRBD1. The CDR3 runs 15 residues. J was trimmed by 6 bases and V by 7 bases; bases with no gene match: 9. Per germline, CDR1 ENHRY and CDR2 SYGVKD. For the CDR3, the DNA is TGTGCCATCACCCCCGGGACAGGGGGTTCGGATACGCAGTATTTT. It specifies CAITPGTGGSDTQYF.

V and J are TRBV27 and TRBJ2-5, with 10 bases matching TRBD2. Trimming took 6 bases from V and 5 from J; bases not matched to a gene: 3. The germline V gene encodes CDR1 MNHEY and CDR2 SMNVEV (reference sequence). The CDR3 has 13 residues. Here the CDR3 DNA reads TGTGCCAGCAGACCTAGCGGGAGTGAGACCCAGTACTTC. Translation gives CASRPSGSETQYF.

This chain joins TRBV20-1 and TRBJ1-5, with TRBD1 identical over 10 bases. Losses at the gene ends were 5 bases for V and 3 bases for J; bases not matched to a gene: 1. The CDR3 length is 13 residues. Germline V gene data show CDR1 as DFQATT and CDR2 as SNEGSKA (reference sequence). CDR3 coding DNA: TGCAGTGCTGGGACAGGGGCCAATCAGCCCCAGCATTTT. It encodes CSAGTGANQPQHF.

The V call is TRBV6-1, the J call TRBJ2-2; D tentatively fits TRBD1 or TRBD2 (5 bases each). The germline V gene has CDR1 MNHNS and CDR2 SASEGT. Trimming cost V 1 base and J 6 bases, with 6 bases left between them. The CDR3 totals 13 residues. The CDR3 spells CASSEVGAGELFF. In DNA form, the CDR3 reads TGTGCCAGCAGTGAAGTGGGGGCCGGGGAGCTGTTTTTT.

The chain has TRBV7-9 and TRBJ2-1, with D unclear. The CDR3 spans 8 residues. Germline values: CDR1 SEHNR, CDR2 FQNEAQ (reference sequence). Between the trimmed V and J ends, which lost 3 bases and 15 bases, there was a span of 3 bases. The CDR3 DNA reads as TGTGCCAGCAGCTTCGGGTTCTTC. Amino acid sequence: CASSFGFF.

The chain joins TRBV7-3 to TRBJ2-1; 7 positions match TRBD2. Losses at the gene ends were 8 bases for V and 0 bases for J; bases not matched to a gene: 10. Germline loops: CDR1 SGHTA, CDR2 FQGTGA. The CDR3 loop spans 16 amino acids. CDR3 protein: CASAKVAGSSYNEQFF. DNA for the CDR3: TGTGCCAGCGCGAAGGTAGCGGGCAGCTCCTACAATGAGCAGTTCTTC.

This rearrangement joins TRBV27 to TRBJ2-7, with D hard to call. Trimming pared 4 bases from V and 7 bases from J, leaving 17 bases between. From germline, CDR1 is MNHEY and CDR2 SMNVEV (reference sequence). This CDR3 region has 14 residues. The CDR3 is CASSSTFAVVEQYF. Here the CDR3 DNA reads TGTGCCAGCAGTTCGACATTTGCTGTCGTGGAGCAGTACTTC.

V and J are TRBV20-1 and TRBJ2-1; 14 bases align to TRBD2. The CDR3 has 14 amino acids. Trimming at V came to 4 bases and at J to 5 bases, leaving 1 base not matched to a gene. Germline CDR1 is DFQATT and CDR2 is SNEGSKA (reference sequence). The CDR3 nucleotides are TGCAGTGCTAAGGGACTAGCGGGAGACAATGAGCAGTTCTTC. The encoded protein is CSAKGLAGDNEQFF.

This clonotype turned up a few times. V is TRBV6-5 and J is TRBJ1-1; possibly TRBD1 for D (5 bases). V was clipped by 2 bases and J by 1 base, with 17 bases between them. This CDR3 is 17 amino acids long. Germline V gene lookup returns CDR1 MNHEY and CDR2 SVGAGI. CDR3 residues: CASSYKPGRQPNTEAFF. CDR3 coding DNA: TGTGCCAGCAGTTACAAACCGGGACGGCAGCCGAACACTGAAGCTTTCTTT.

The chain joins TRBV20-1 to TRBJ2-1; D may be TRBD2 (5 bases). Germline CDR1 reads DFQATT; CDR2 reads SNEGSKA (reference sequence). The CDR3 extends over 13 amino acids. V was pared by 3 bases and J by 10 bases, with 16 bases between. CDR3 sequence reads: CSARGSFSGEQFF. The CDR3 coding sequence is TGCAGTGCTAGGGGCAGTTTCTCGGGAGAGCAGTTCTTC.

V and J are TRBV20-1 and TRBJ2-3; 7 bases align to TRBD2. After removal of 5 bases from V and 2 bases from J, the junction contained 10 bases not matched to a gene. The CDR3 covers 15 residues. Germline lookup yields CDR1 DFQATT and CDR2 SNEGSKA (reference sequence). CDR3 DNA sequence: TGCAGTGCTGGAAAACGGACTAGGCTCACAGATACGCAGTATTTT. This codes for CSAGKRTRLTDTQYF.

This sequence joins TRBV30 and TRBJ1-2, with D possibly TRBD1 on 5 matching bases. V was pared by 5 bases and J by 2 bases, with 12 bases between. Germline lookup yields CDR1 GTSNPN and CDR2 SVGIG (reference sequence). The CDR3 length is 13 residues. This chain's CDR3 is CAWSRDENYGYTF. The CDR3 nucleotides are TGTGCCTGGTCCCGGGACGAAAACTATGGCTACACCTTC. Looking up the rest from reference TRBV30 and TRBJ1-2 gives the full variable domain: SQTIHQWPATLVQPVGSPLSLECTVEGTSNPNLYWYRQAAGRGLQLLFYSVGIGQISSEVPQNLSASRPQDRQFILSSKKLLLSDSGFYLCAWSRDENYGYTFGSGTRLTVV.

This chain connects TRBV27 to TRBJ1-1, with 9 positions matching TRBD1. This CDR3 has 16 residues. Germline V gene sequence: CDR1 MNHEY, CDR2 SMNVEV (reference sequence). The V and J ends lost 5 bases and 5 bases, in that order; junction bases with no gene match: 12. The CDR3 here is CASSGGQGGRLTEAFF. The CDR3 DNA is TGTGCCAGCAGTGGGGGACAGGGAGGACGATTGACTGAAGCTTTCTTT.

The V gene is TRBV30, the J gene TRBJ2-7; TRBD2 agrees at 10 bases. The J segment lost 3 bases and the V segment lost 3 bases, leaving 8 bases of the junction unmatched. Germline-derived CDR1 and CDR2 are GTSNPN and SVGIG (reference sequence). The CDR3 consists of 15 residues. CDR3 in DNA: TGTGCCTGGAGAGGAGAGACTAGCGGGCACTACGAGCAGTACTTC. It specifies CAWRGETSGHYEQYF.

CDR3 sequence (DNA): TGTGCCAGCAGCCAAGGTGTCACGAGGGAGACCCAGTACTTC. It codes for CASSQGVTRETQYF. This chain uses TRBV3-1 with TRBJ2-5; D remains ambiguous. V gave up 1 base and J gave up 5 bases, with 11 bases separating them. Germline values: CDR1 LGHDT, CDR2 YNNKEL (reference sequence). The CDR3 totals 14 residues.

This rearrangement joins TRBV7-9 to TRBJ2-2; no clear D gene. Trimming cost V 5 bases and J 6 bases, with 13 bases left between them. CDR3 length: 14 amino acids. The V gene's germline CDR1 is SEHNR and CDR2 FQNEAQ (reference sequence). CDR3 region: CASSPTILAGELFF. CDR3 DNA: TGTGCCAGCAGCCCGACGATACTGGCCGGGGAGCTGTTTTTT.

The V gene is TRBV5-8, the J gene TRBJ2-1; no firm D call. V lost 6 bases and J 4 bases, leaving 11 bases between the germline ends. Germline CDR1 reads SGHTS; CDR2 reads YDEGEE. The CDR3 is 13 residues long. The CDR3, as DNA: TGTGCCAGCATGAGATTCGGTTACAATGAGCAGTTCTTC. Encoded protein: CASMRFGYNEQFF.

The rearrangement joins TRBV30 to TRBJ2-7, with 7 bases that match TRBD1. This CDR3 has 13 amino acids. The V gene's germline CDR1 is GTSNPN and CDR2 SVGIG (reference sequence). V lost 3 bases to trimming and J lost 4 bases; unmatched junction nucleotides: 6. DNA for the CDR3: TGTGCCTGGAGGCCCGGACAGGCTTACGAGCAGTACTTC. Translated, it gives CAWRPGQAYEQYF.

V and J are TRBV19 and TRBJ1-5; 12 bases line up with TRBD1. Losses at the gene ends were 6 bases for V and 2 bases for J; bases not matched to a gene: 5. Germline loops: CDR1 LNHDA, CDR2 SQIVND (reference sequence). The CDR3 extends over 16 amino acids. The CDR3 sequence: CASSGDRGRGNQPQHF. As DNA, the CDR3 is TGTGCCAGTAGCGGGGACAGGGGGCGAGGCAATCAGCCCCAGCATTTT.

This clonotype showed up just once. The rearrangement uses TRBV29-1 and TRBJ1-5, with TRBD1 matching 7 bases. This CDR3 has 14 residues. V was clipped by 5 bases and J by 2 bases; unmatched bases: 6. The germline V gene encodes CDR1 SQVTM and CDR2 ANQGSEA. CDR3 sequence (DNA): TGCAGCGTTAAACAGGGGTTCGGCAATCAGCCCCAGCATTTT. Amino acids: CSVKQGFGNQPQHF. The variable domain in full, completed from reference TRBV29-1 and TRBJ1-5, reads SAVISQKPSRDICQRGTSLTIQCQVDSQVTMMFWYRQQPGQSLTLIATANQGSEATYESGFVIDKFPISRPNLTFSTLTVSNMSPEDSSIYLCSVKQGFGNQPQHFGDGTRLSIL.

This chain uses TRBV15 with TRBJ2-7; the D gene could be TRBD1 or TRBD2 (5 bases each). CDR1 is LNHNV and CDR2 is YYDKDF in the germline V gene (reference sequence). The V end was cut by 6 bases, the J end by 4 bases, with 13 bases between. The CDR3 consists of 13 residues. The CDR3 region is CATSRDGLYEQYF. CDR3 nucleotides: TGTGCCACCAGTCGGGACGGGCTTTACGAGCAGTACTTC.

This chain connects TRBV7-9 to TRBJ1-1, with a possible D match to TRBD1 (5 bases). Germline V lookup: CDR1 SEHNR, CDR2 FQNEAQ (reference sequence). CDR3 length equals 15 residues. V gave up 1 base and J gave up 0 bases, with 9 bases separating them. The CDR3 DNA follows: TGTGCCAGCAGCTTAGTTCGACAGCTGAACACTGAAGCTTTCTTT. Its translation is CASSLVRQLNTEAFF.

The rearrangement links TRBV28 to TRBJ1-2; TRBD1 matches at 7 bases. This CDR3 region has 14 residues. Germline V CDR1 and CDR2: MDHEN, SYDVKM. V shed 5 bases and J 2 bases; nucleotides not matched to a gene: 5. The CDR3 DNA is TGTGCCAGCAGTCCAGTGACAGGGAACTATGGCTACACCTTC. It is translated as CASSPVTGNYGYTF.

The CDR3 bases are TGTGCCACCAGCAGAGATCTGGGGTTTGGCAATCAGCCCCAGCATTTT. This codes for CATSRDLGFGNQPQHF. This sequence joins TRBV15 and TRBJ1-5, with D hard to call. V lost 0 bases to trimming and J lost 2 bases, with 11 bases between them. Germline V gene lookup returns CDR1 LNHNV and CDR2 YYDKDF (reference sequence). CDR3 length equals 16 residues.